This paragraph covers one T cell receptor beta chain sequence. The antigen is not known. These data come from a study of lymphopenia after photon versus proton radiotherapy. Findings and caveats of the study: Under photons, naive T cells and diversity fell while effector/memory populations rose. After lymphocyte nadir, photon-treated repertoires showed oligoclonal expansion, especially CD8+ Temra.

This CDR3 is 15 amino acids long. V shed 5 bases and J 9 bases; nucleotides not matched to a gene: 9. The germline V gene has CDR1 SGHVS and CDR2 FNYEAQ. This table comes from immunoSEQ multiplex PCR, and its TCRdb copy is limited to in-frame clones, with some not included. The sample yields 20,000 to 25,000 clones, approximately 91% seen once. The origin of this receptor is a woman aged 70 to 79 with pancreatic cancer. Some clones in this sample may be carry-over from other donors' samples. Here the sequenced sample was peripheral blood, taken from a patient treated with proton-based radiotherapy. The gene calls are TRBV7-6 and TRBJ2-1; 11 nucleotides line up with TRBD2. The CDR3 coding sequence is TGTGCCAGCAGCCCCCTAGCGGGAGGAAATGGTGAGCAGTTCTTC. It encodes CASSPLAGGNGEQFF.